One and the same sample provided the 28 T cell receptor beta chains below, sequenced in a study of technical replicates of blood from several donors. Repertoires were generated with immunoSEQ multiplex PCR, while TCRdb's copy carries only in-frame clones and drops some. The sample carries roughly 14,000 clones, 70% to 90% recorded once. The material sequenced was PBMCs. The source of these receptors is a human donor in good health.

The chain employs TRBV28 and TRBJ2-3, with 11 bases matching TRBD1. V dropped 5 bases and J dropped 2; count of bases not matched to a gene: 6. This CDR3 is 16 amino acids long. Germline CDR1 MDHEN, CDR2 SYDVKM. CDR3 sequence reads: CASSLGQGAFTDTQYF. CDR3 DNA sequence: TGTGCCAGCAGTCTCGGACAGGGGGCCTTCACAGATACGCAGTATTTT. Using reference TRBV28 and TRBJ2-3 for the parts outside the CDR3, the full variable domain is DVKVTQSSRYLVKRTGEKVFLECVQDMDHENMFWYRQDPGLGLRLIYFSYDVKMKEKGDIPEGYSVSREKKERFSLILESASTNQTSMYLCASSLGQGAFTDTQYFGPGTRLTVL.

This clone was counted only a few times. The V call is TRBV6-1, the J call TRBJ1-1; the D gene is possibly TRBD1 (6 bases). V gave up 10 bases and J gave up 4 bases, with 19 bases separating them. CDR3 length: 14 residues. The V gene's germline CDR1 is MNHNS and CDR2 SASEGT. The CDR3 DNA reads as TGTGCCACCACAAACAGGAGGGGGGGCACTGAAGCTTTCTTT. Translating it yields CATTNRRGGTEAFF.

The CDR3 protein is CAWTGTGGTGELFF. CDR3 nucleotide sequence: TGTGCCTGGACCGGGACAGGGGGTACCGGGGAGCTGTTTTTT. V usage is TRBV30 and J usage is TRBJ2-2, with 11 bases lining up with TRBD1. The CDR3 has 14 amino acids. The germline V gene has CDR1 GTSNPN and CDR2 SVGIG (reference sequence). Germline trimming cut 4 bases from V and 5 bases from J; bases unmatched to any gene: 3.

This chain joins TRBV29-1 and TRBJ1-1; TRBD1 aligns across 7 bases. CDR1 is SQVTM, CDR2 ANQGSEA, per germline. The CDR3 consists of 13 residues. V trimming: 7 bases; J trimming: 5 bases; junction bases outside the gene matches: 10. CDR3 sequence reads: CSAREGARTEAFF. The CDR3 DNA is TGCAGCGCCCGGGAGGGGGCGCGGACTGAAGCTTTCTTT.

V is TRBV10-3 and J is TRBJ2-1; 13 bases are shared with TRBD2. The CDR3 runs 15 residues. Looked up from germline, CDR1 is ENHRY and CDR2 is SYGVKD. The J segment lost 4 bases and the V segment lost 6 bases, leaving 3 bases of the junction unmatched. The CDR3 DNA sequence: TGTGCCATCAGCCGGACTAGCGGGAGTTACAATGAGCAGTTCTTC. This gives the protein CAISRTSGSYNEQFF.

This chain links TRBV13 with TRBJ2-1; 13 nucleotides line up with TRBD2. J gave up 4 bases and V 5 bases, and 5 bases lay outside the gene matches. The CDR3 spans 16 residues. Germline loops: CDR1 PRHDT, CDR2 FYEKMQ (reference sequence). CDR3 amino acids: CASSKGLAGNYNEQFF. In nucleotides, the CDR3 is TGTGCCAGCAGCAAGGGACTAGCGGGAAATTACAATGAGCAGTTCTTC.

The rearrangement joins TRBV30 to TRBJ2-5, with a weak D call TRBD1 (6 bases). The ends were cut back, 8 bases at V and 4 bases at J, with 17 bases in the middle. CDR1 and CDR2 from the germline V gene are GTSNPN and SVGIG (reference sequence). The CDR3 is 13 amino acids. CDR3 sequence: CALSRAGAETQYF. CDR3 DNA: TGTGCCCTGTCTAGGGCAGGGGCAGAGACCCAGTACTTC.

V usage is TRBV7-9 and J usage is TRBJ2-2; D uncertain. V lost 6 bases and J lost 6, with 5 bases in between. The CDR3 has 11 amino acids. The germline V gene encodes CDR1 SEHNR and CDR2 FQNEAQ (reference sequence). In nucleotides, the CDR3 is TGTGCCAGCAGGGCGGCCGGGGAGCTGTTTTTT. It translates to CASRAAGELFF.

CDR3 bases: TGTGCCAGCAGTGAAGTGGAACAGGGATTCTCTGAAGCTTTCTTT. It translates to CASSEVEQGFSEAFF. The chain joins TRBV2 to TRBJ1-1, with D perhaps TRBD1 (6 bases). This CDR3 has 15 amino acids. In germline, CDR1 is SNHLY, CDR2 FYNNEI. The V gene lost 1 base and the J gene lost 6 bases, with 15 bases spanning the gap.

This chain uses TRBV5-4 with TRBJ2-7; D is undetermined. The CDR3 runs to 13 residues. The germline CDR1 and CDR2 sequences are SGHNT and YYREEE (reference sequence). With 0 bases removed from V and 1 base from J, the gap between germline ends came to 5 bases. CDR3 loop: CASSLAGSYEQYF. The CDR3 nucleotides read TGTGCCAGCAGCTTGGCCGGGTCCTACGAGCAGTACTTC.

The rearrangement uses TRBV1 and TRBJ2-1; TRBD2, the table's D call, was not compared with the DNA. TRBV1 is an annotated pseudogene. This CDR3 has 14 residues. Here the CDR3 reads CTSSQGLAGNEQFF. CDR3 in DNA: TGCACCAGCAGCCAAGGGCTAGCGGGCAATGAGCAGTTCTTC.

This rearrangement joins TRBV6-1 to TRBJ2-7, with D possibly matching TRBD2 (5 bases). CDR1 is MNHNS and CDR2 is SASEGT in the germline V gene. V was trimmed by 4 bases and J by 3 bases, leaving 13 bases between them. This CDR3 spans 14 amino acids. The CDR3 here is CASSGEYWSYEQYF. Written as DNA, the CDR3 is TGTGCCAGCAGTGGGGAGTATTGGAGCTACGAGCAGTACTTC.

V usage is TRBV6-5 and J usage is TRBJ1-5, with D maybe TRBD1 (6 bases). Trimming pared 5 bases from V and 6 bases from J, leaving 14 bases between. The CDR3 loop spans 14 amino acids. Germline V gene sequence: CDR1 MNHEY, CDR2 SVGAGI. The CDR3 loop is CASSQLAGAQPQHF. CDR3 bases: TGTGCCAGCAGTCAACTCGCAGGGGCTCAGCCCCAGCATTTT.

This clone was counted a single time. This chain connects TRBV7-3 to TRBJ2-6; D is undetermined. Trimming pared 3 bases from V and 3 bases from J, leaving 9 bases between. From germline, CDR1 is SGHTA and CDR2 FQGTGA. This CDR3 has 15 amino acids. The CDR3 loop reads CASSLVGNGANVLTF. The CDR3 coding sequence is TGTGCCAGCAGCTTGGTCGGTAATGGGGCCAACGTCCTGACTTTC.

This clone came up a few times. V and J are TRBV30 and TRBJ1-1, with 8 bases matching TRBD1. The CDR3 runs to 14 residues. Looked up from germline, CDR1 is GTSNPN and CDR2 is SVGIG (reference sequence). Losses at the gene ends were 3 bases for V and 3 bases for J; bases not matched to a gene: 6. The CDR3 DNA sequence: TGTGCCTGGAGCCAGGGGGCGGGGGACACTGAAGCTTTCTTT. Residues: CAWSQGAGDTEAFF. The variable domain in full, with the rest retrieved from reference TRBV30 and TRBJ1-1, is SQTIHQWPATLVQPVGSPLSLECTVEGTSNPNLYWYRQAAGRGLQLLFYSVGIGQISSEVPQNLSASRPQDRQFILSSKKLLLSDSGFYLCAWSQGAGDTEAFFGQGTRLTVV.

This chain joins TRBV11-2 and TRBJ2-1; TRBD2 might be the D (6 bases). CDR3 length: 17 residues. Trimming cost V 1 base and J 5 bases, with 18 bases left between them. Per germline, CDR1 SGHAT and CDR2 FQNNGV. The chain's CDR3 is CASSLVTALEGNNEQFF. The CDR3 DNA reads as TGTGCCAGCAGCTTAGTTACCGCGCTGGAGGGAAACAATGAGCAGTTCTTC.

V usage is TRBV15 and J usage is TRBJ2-1, with TRBD1 as a possible D gene (5 bases). Per the germline V gene, CDR1 is LNHNV and CDR2 is YYDKDF (reference sequence). CDR3 length equals 13 residues. V was shortened by 0 bases and J by 8 bases, with 8 bases between the two germline ends. Written as DNA, the CDR3 is TGTGCCACCAGCAGAGATTGGGGCGATGAGCAGTTCTTC. Amino acids: CATSRDWGDEQFF.

V usage is TRBV29-1 and J usage is TRBJ2-7; 7 nucleotides line up with TRBD1. Unmatched junction bases numbered 5, after V lost 3 bases and J lost 0 bases. CDR3 size: 14 residues. Germline lookup yields CDR1 SQVTM and CDR2 ANQGSEA. DNA for the CDR3: TGCAGCGTTGACGCCGGGACAGCCTCCTACGAGCAGTACTTC. Translated: CSVDAGTASYEQYF.

The rearrangement uses TRBV6-6 and TRBJ1-1; the match to TRBD1 covers 7 bases. CDR3 length: 13 amino acids. The trim removed 10 bases at V and 1 base at J, leaving 6 bases unmatched. Germline V gives CDR1 MNHNY, CDR2 SVGAGI (reference sequence). The CDR3 protein is CAITGQPNTEAFF. CDR3 bases: TGTGCCATCACGGGACAGCCGAACACTGAAGCTTTCTTT.

The rearrangement uses TRBV19 and TRBJ2-1; 11 bases are shared with TRBD2. The CDR3 is 14 amino acids. Germline CDR1 is LNHDA and CDR2 is SQIVND (reference sequence). The junction had 3 bases not matched to a gene; V was cut back by 1 base and J by 10 bases. CDR3 residues: CASSIAVAGGEQFF. CDR3 nucleotide sequence: TGTGCCAGTAGTATAGCCGTAGCGGGAGGGGAGCAGTTCTTC.

This chain connects TRBV6-4 to TRBJ2-6; 9 bases match TRBD2. The CDR3 runs 18 residues. Germline CDR1 is MRHNA and CDR2 is SNTAGT. J lost 0 bases, V lost 0 bases, and 3 bases had no gene match. The CDR3 nucleotides read TGTGCCAGCAGTGACTCCGGGACTAGCAGCTCTGGGGCCAACGTCCTGACTTTC. Its translation is CASSDSGTSSSGANVLTF.

The chain uses TRBV6-1 and TRBJ2-3; 9 nucleotides line up with TRBD2. Germline V gives CDR1 MNHNS, CDR2 SASEGT. The J segment lost 4 bases and the V segment lost 3 bases, leaving 8 bases of the junction unmatched. This CDR3 has 16 amino acids. As DNA, the CDR3 is TGTGCCAGCAGTGACTTTAGCGGGAGAGGAGCAGATACGCAGTATTTT. Translating it yields CASSDFSGRGADTQYF.

This chain links TRBV6-1 with TRBJ1-5, with 8 bases identical to TRBD1. The CDR3 is 16 residues long. Per the germline V gene, CDR1 is MNHNS and CDR2 is SASEGT. V lost 0 bases and J lost 7; bases outside the gene matches: 8. CDR3 loop: CASSEAPGGDLQPQHF. In DNA form, the CDR3 reads TGTGCCAGCAGTGAAGCGCCAGGGGGCGATTTACAGCCCCAGCATTTT.

The J gene is TRBJ2-1, the V gene TRBV30; D might be TRBD2 (5 bases). V was shortened by 0 bases and J by 6 bases, with 9 bases between the two germline ends. Germline CDR1 GTSNPN, CDR2 SVGIG (reference sequence). The CDR3 contains 13 residues. The CDR3 sequence is CAWSVERRNEQFF. The CDR3 DNA is TGTGCCTGGAGTGTAGAGCGGCGCAATGAGCAGTTCTTC.

The rearrangement uses TRBV9 and TRBJ2-3; TRBD1 is a possible D gene (5 bases). Trimming removed 0 bases from V and 4 bases from J, with 12 bases in between. This CDR3 comprises 15 residues. The germline V gene encodes CDR1 SGDLS and CDR2 YYNGEE. CDR3 residues: CASSVAIGEADTQYF. In DNA form, the CDR3 reads TGTGCCAGCAGCGTAGCTATAGGGGAAGCAGATACGCAGTATTTT.

The CDR3 nucleotides are TGTGCCAGCAGTAAAGGACTGGTTAGTGTTAGCGAGCAGTTCTTC. Its translation: CASSKGLVSVSEQFF. The rearrangement links TRBV2 to TRBJ2-1; a possible D gene is TRBD2 (5 bases). The CDR3 extends over 15 amino acids. CDR1 is SNHLY, CDR2 FYNNEI, per germline. V was cut by 5 bases and J by 10 bases, with 21 bases left in between.

The V and J genes are TRBV10-3 and TRBJ2-7; 14 nucleotides agree with TRBD2. This CDR3 comprises 16 residues. Per germline, CDR1 ENHRY and CDR2 SYGVKD. Trimming removed 8 bases from V and 5 bases from J; junction bases left unmatched: 11. The CDR3 spells CAIGGTSGSRGNEQYF. For the CDR3, the DNA is TGTGCCATCGGGGGGACTAGCGGGAGCCGGGGGAACGAGCAGTACTTC.

This rearrangement joins TRBV10-3 to TRBJ2-3; 10 bases line up with TRBD1. The CDR3 length is 14 residues. Trimming cost V 11 bases and J 7 bases; bases outside gene matches: 12. CDR1 and CDR2 (germline): ENHRY, SYGVKD. In DNA form, the CDR3 reads TGTGCCGCCCGACAGGGGGCTTTCGCCTATACGCAGTATTTT. Translation gives CAARQGAFAYTQYF.